This section outlines one TCR beta chain sequence together with its context. The data derive from a study of CD8+ T cells in alopecia areata. Sequencing relied on a cDNA template that was reverse transcribed from extracted RNA. Clones were sequenced by immunoSEQ multiplex PCR, and TCRdb holds only the in-frame ones, with some missing. The data contain 110,000 or so clones, 56% of them singletons. As for treatment: oral pan-JAK inhibitor, 5-10 mg twice daily. The CDR3 loop spans 14 amino acids. V was clipped by 8 bases and J by 2 bases; unmatched bases: 6. Germline assignment: CDR1 SGHNT and CDR2 YENEEA.

This chain connects TRBV11-3 to TRBJ2-1; 7 positions match TRBD2. The TCR comes from a human donor with alopecia areata. Sample: CD4+ T cells sorted from blood, taken at week 24, from a patient treated with tofacitinib. In DNA, the CDR3 is TGTGCCAGCCAGAGGCTAGCGGCCTACAATGAGCAGTTCTTC. It yields the protein CASQRLAAYNEQFF.